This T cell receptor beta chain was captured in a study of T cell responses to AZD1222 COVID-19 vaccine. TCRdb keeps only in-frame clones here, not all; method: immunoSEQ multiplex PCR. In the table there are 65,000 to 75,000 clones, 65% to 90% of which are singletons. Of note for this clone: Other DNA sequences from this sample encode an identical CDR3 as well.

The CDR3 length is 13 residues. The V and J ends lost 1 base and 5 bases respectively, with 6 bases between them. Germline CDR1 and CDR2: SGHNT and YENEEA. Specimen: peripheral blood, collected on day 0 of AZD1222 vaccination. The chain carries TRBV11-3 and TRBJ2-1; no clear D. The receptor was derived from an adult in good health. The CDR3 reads CASSLGRNNEQFF. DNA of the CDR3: TGTGCCAGCAGCTTAGGGAGAAACAATGAGCAGTTCTTC.